What follows is one T cell receptor (beta chain) and its context. The data stem from a study of shared clonotypes between healthy human individuals. Some clones are missing from TCRdb's copy, which holds only in-frame ones; the method was immunoSEQ multiplex PCR. The table lists some 2,000,000 clones, approximately 94% of them singletons, with about 0.13% in the top ten. This TCR was sampled from a young man in good health. The sequencing input was naive CD4+ T cells sorted from blood. Subset specified: CD45RA+ positively selected.

CDR3 nucleotide sequence: TGTGCCAGCAGTCGCGTTACAGGGTCAGGGCCGAATTCACCCCTCCACTTT. Its translation: CASSRVTGSGPNSPLHF. The V gene is TRBV14, the J gene TRBJ1-6; a weak D match, TRBD1 (6 bases). The V end lost 6 bases, the J end lost 7 bases, and 22 bases lay between the germline ends. The CDR3 spans 17 residues. Per the germline V gene, CDR1 is SGHDN and CDR2 is FVKESK.